This TCR delta chain originates from a study of γδ T cells in repeated Plasmodium falciparum infection. Notes on the study in general: Over time and infection, Vgamma9/Vdelta2+ repertoires remained highly stable and polyclonal.

Note on this clone: The antigen remains undetermined. Translating this DNA gives a protein that differs at residue 16 from the TCRdb one, which belongs to a much larger clone; a read error is likely, and the protein shown is this translation.

Flow sorting of PBMC yielded separate Vgamma9/Vdelta2+ and Vdelta2-negative gammadelta T cell populations for bulk repertoire analysis. TCRdb called clones anew from the multiplex PCR reads with CATT. The table includes 70,000 to 95,000 delta-chain clones, under 1.5% detected once. Per the germline V gene, CDR1 is GEAIGNYY and CDR2 is EKD. The CDR3 has 19 residues. The receptor was isolated from a pool of human donors (malaria-infected and uninfected, not separated). Sequencing was performed on gamma-delta T cells from blood. V is TRDV2 and J is TRDJ1; tentatively, D is TRDD3 (6 bases). The J gene, missing from TCRdb, was assigned here through DNA to germline matching. The CDR3 reads CACDTLLQSGGAHTDRLIF. The DNA for the CDR3 is TGTGCCTGTGACACCCTTCTTCAGAGTGGGGGTGCCCACACCGATAGACTCATCTTT.